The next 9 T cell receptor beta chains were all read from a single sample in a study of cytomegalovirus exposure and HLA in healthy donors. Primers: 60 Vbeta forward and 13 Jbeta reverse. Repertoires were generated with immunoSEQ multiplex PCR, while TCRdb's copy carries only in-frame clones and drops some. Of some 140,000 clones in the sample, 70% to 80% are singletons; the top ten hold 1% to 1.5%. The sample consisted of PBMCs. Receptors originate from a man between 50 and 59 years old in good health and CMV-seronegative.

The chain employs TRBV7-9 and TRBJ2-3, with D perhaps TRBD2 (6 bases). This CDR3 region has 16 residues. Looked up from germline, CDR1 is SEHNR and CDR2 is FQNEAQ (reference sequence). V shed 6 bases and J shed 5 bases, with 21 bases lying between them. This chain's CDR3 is CASSFQGLGDQDTQYF. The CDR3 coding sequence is TGTGCCAGCAGTTTTCAGGGACTCGGGGACCAAGATACGCAGTATTTT.

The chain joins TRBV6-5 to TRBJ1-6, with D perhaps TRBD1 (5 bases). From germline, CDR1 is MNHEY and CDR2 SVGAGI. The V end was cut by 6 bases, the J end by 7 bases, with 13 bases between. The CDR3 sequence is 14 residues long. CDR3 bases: TGTGCCAGCAGCCAACCGGGGGGAAATTCACCCCTCCACTTT. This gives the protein CASSQPGGNSPLHF.

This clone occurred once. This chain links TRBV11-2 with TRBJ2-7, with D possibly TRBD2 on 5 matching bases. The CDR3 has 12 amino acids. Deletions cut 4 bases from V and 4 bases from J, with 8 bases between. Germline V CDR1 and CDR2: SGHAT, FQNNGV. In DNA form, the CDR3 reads TGTGCCAGCAGCTCCGTAGCGTACGAGCAGTACTTC. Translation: CASSSVAYEQYF.

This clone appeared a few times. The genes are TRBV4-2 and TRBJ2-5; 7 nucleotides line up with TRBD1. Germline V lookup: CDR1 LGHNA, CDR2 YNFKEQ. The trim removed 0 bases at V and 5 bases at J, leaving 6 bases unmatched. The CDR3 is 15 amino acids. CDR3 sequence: CASSQDSTGTETQYF. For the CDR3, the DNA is TGTGCCAGCAGCCAAGATTCGACAGGGACGGAGACCCAGTACTTC.

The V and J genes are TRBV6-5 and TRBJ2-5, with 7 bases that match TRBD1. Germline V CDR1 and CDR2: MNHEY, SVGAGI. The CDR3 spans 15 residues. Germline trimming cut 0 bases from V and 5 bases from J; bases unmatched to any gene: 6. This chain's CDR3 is CASSYSPTGRETQYF. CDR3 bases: TGTGCCAGCAGTTACTCTCCGACAGGGCGGGAGACCCAGTACTTC.

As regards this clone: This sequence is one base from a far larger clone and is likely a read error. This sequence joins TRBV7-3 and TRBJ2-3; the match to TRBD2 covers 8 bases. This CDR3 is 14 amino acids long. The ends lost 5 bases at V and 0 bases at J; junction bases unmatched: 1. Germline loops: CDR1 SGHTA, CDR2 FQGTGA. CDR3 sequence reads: CASSASGSTDTQYF. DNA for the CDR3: TGTGCCAGCAGCGCTAGCGGGAGCACAGATACGCAGTATTTT.

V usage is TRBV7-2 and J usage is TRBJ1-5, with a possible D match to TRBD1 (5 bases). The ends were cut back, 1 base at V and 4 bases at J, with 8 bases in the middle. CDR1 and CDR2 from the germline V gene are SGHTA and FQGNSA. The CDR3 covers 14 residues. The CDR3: CASSLGGVNQPQHF. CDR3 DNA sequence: TGTGCCAGCAGCTTAGGGGGCGTTAATCAGCCCCAGCATTTT.

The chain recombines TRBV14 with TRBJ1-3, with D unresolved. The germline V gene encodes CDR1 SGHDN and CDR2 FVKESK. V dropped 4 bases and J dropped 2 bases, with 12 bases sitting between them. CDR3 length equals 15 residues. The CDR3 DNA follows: TGTGCCAGCAGCCCCTCATCCACTCCTGGAAACACCATATATTTT. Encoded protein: CASSPSSTPGNTIYF.

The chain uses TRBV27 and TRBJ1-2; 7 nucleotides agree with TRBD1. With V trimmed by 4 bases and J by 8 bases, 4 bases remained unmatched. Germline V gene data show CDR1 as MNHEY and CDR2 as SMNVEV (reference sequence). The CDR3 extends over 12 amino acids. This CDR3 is CASSSTGLGYTF. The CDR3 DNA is TGTGCCAGCAGTTCGACAGGGCTGGGCTACACCTTC.